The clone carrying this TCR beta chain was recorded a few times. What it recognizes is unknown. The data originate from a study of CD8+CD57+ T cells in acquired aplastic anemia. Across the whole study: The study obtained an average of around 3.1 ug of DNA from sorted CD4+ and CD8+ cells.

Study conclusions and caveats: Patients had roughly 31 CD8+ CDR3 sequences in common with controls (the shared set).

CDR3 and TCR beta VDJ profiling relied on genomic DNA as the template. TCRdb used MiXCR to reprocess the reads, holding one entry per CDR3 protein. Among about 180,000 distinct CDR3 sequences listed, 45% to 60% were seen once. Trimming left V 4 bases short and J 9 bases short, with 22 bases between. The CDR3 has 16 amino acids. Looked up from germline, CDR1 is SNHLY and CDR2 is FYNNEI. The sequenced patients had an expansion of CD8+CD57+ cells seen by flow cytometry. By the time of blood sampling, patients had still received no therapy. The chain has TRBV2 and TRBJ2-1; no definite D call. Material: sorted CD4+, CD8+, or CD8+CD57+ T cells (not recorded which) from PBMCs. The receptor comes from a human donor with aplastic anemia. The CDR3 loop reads CASSGRESVSYFEQFF. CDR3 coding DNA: TGTGCCAGCAGTGGTCGAGAAAGCGTTTCGTATTTTGAGCAGTTCTTC.